This T cell receptor beta chain emerged from a study of T cells in Graves' hyperthyroidism and ophthalmopathy (dated by TCRdb to about 2019). Regarding the study in general: Peripheral blood samples were taken at the time of initial diagnosis, prior to any treatment. The roughly 94 discovery patients were randomly divided into training and test sets at a 7:3 ratio. An independent validation cohort of 18 to 20 hyperthyroidism patients and some 15 patients who later progressed to ophthalmopathy tested prospective prediction of ophthalmopathy. Following sampling, methimazole starting at 30 mg daily was given to hyperthyroidism patients, and high-dose intravenous methylprednisolone was given to ophthalmopathy patients. The paper reports TCR Vbeta CDR3 sequencing of some 140 peripheral blood samples: over 40 ophthalmopathy, fewer than 80 hyperthyroidism and approximately 17 progressor patients. To identify distinguishing TCR V-J signatures, a discovery cohort of some 100 patients was used, comprising 40 to 45 with Graves' ophthalmopathy and 55 to 65 with stable Graves' hyperthyroidism. In addition, the study compared T-cell repertoires in thyroid tissue and in blood from roughly 6 Graves' hyperthyroidism patients. The full study reports these points: A model built on a 13 V-J signature distinguished ophthalmopathy from stable hyperthyroidism, reaching over 85% sensitivity and about 81% specificity in cross-validation and 80%/75% in testing. No statistical method was used to set the sample size in advance, and investigators knew the group allocation. In validation, the model predicted progression to ophthalmopathy a median of roughly 6.1 months before onset, with about 70% sensitivity and roughly 73% specificity. Most expanded thyroid clonotypes (frequency above 0.001) were also detected in blood, a finding suggesting that blood repertoires may reflect thyroid immune responses.

Germline trimming: 2 bases from V, 6 bases from J; junction bases outside gene matches: 8. CDR3 length: 14 amino acids, cysteine to phenylalanine. The kept DNA is CDR3 alone, 42 bases in frame from the first base. The CDR1 and CDR2 encoded by the germline V gene are SQVTM and ANQGSEA. With respect to this clonotype: Its antigen remains unidentified. Base qualities are not provided; no much larger clone lies one nucleotide away.

Graves' hyperthyroidism was defined as stable when no progression to ophthalmopathy occurred over 18 months of follow-up. Hyperthyroidism patients were aged 18 to 65 years and newly diagnosed, with disease duration of less than 2 months. The study excluded patients with uncontrolled infections, other autoimmune diseases, pregnancy or lactation. Clinical symptoms, serum thyroxine and TRAb, thyroid ultrasound, and orbital computed tomography formed the basis for the diagnoses. PBMCs were isolated from 7.5 to 10 ml of fresh peripheral blood by Ficoll-Paque density gradient centrifugation. Trizol reagent was used to extract total RNA, and RNA quality was then checked on an Agilent 2100 Bioanalyzer. The TCR beta CDR3 regions were amplified from RNA transcripts. For the first round of RT-PCR on the TCR CDR3, the HTBI primer set was used together with the Qiagen OneStep RT-PCR kit. A second multiplex PCR round built the libraries, followed by size selection and purification. Libraries were sequenced paired-end with 100 bp reads on an Illumina HiSeq2000. As for the original processing: SOAPnuke was used to process the raw data, with reads discarded if the reads contained adapters or uncalled bases, had a mean Phred below 15, or lacked an exact constant-primer or identifier match. High-quality paired reads were merged with COPE v1.2.5, and unique nucleotide sequences were defined as clonotypes. Clonotypes were aligned to IMGT TRBV, TRBD and TRBJ reference segments using MiTCR v1.1. Analysis was restricted to V-J combinations with a frequency above 0.0001, which covered about 99% of repertoires. The TCS score was defined as the ratio of F50 (clonal expansion) to E x V (chaos), calculated using BLOSUM62-based TCRdist between CDR3 peptides within each V-J. Welch's t-statistics and random forest reduced around 520 V-J features to roughly 13, which were used in a naive Bayes classifier (R e1071). TCRdb redid the processing of the public reads, applying fastp at Q25 and MiXCR, and retained in-frame beta chains. Records with the same CDR3 protein are collapsed into one entry carrying the most frequent genes and DNA. The V and J calls reflect TCRdb's pipeline rather than the authors' work. For this sample there are 550,000 to 800,000 distinct CDR3 sequences; around a sixth appear just once. The leading ten clones occupy around 16% of the sample.

Sequencing was done on a sample of blood. The clonotype originates from a man aged 45 to 65 with Graves' hyperthyroidism. This chain is built from TRBV29-1 and TRBJ1-2, with TRBD1 identical over 8 junction bases. This receptor carries the CDR3 CSVETDRAFDGYTF. The nucleotides are TGCAGCGTTGAAACGGACAGGGCATTTGATGGCTACACCTTC.